The source of this TCR beta chain is a study of blood T cell repertoires in COVID-19. Study background: COVID-19 samples from acute and convalescent phases originated in the United States, Italy and Spain. Sample material is recorded as cDNA or gDNA derived from T cells, B-cell-depleted T cells, or PBMCs.

Everyone who took part was roughly 18 to 89 years old, and they came from about 25 US areas. This CDR3 spans 14 amino acids. Trimming pared 0 bases from V and 4 bases from J, leaving 7 bases between. Germline CDR1 MNHNY, CDR2 SVGAGI (reference sequence). Authors' methods: Reference gene primer amplification gave nucleated cell count estimates. Clones were read by immunoSEQ multiplex PCR, and TCRdb kept only the in-frame ones, dropping some. V and J calls and clone size follow that table, whereas D and trimming were derived from the DNA. The sample has roughly 240,000 clones, roughly 87% seen once. The origin of this receptor is a woman aged 30 to 39 with acute COVID-19. Input material: PBMCs or T cells enriched from blood (not recorded which). V is TRBV6-6 and J is TRBJ1-5; D gene ambiguous. CDR3 loop: CASSYSDKNQPQHF. As DNA, the CDR3 is TGTGCCAGCAGTTACTCCGACAAGAATCAGCCCCAGCATTTT.